Below are 23 T cell receptor beta chains sequenced from a single sample in a study of cytomegalovirus exposure and HLA in healthy donors. The PCR ran on 60 Vbeta and 13 Jbeta primers. Data came from immunoSEQ multiplex PCR; TCRdb stores just in-frame clones and leaves some out. This table holds 150,000 to 200,000 clones, 75% to 80% found once. The sequenced sample was PBMCs. Every receptor here comes from a woman aged 25-40 years in good health and CMV-seropositive.

This chain links TRBV7-2 with TRBJ2-7, with 10 bases fitting TRBD2. The V and J ends lost 4 bases and 6 bases, in that order; junction bases with no gene match: 15. Germline-derived CDR1 and CDR2 are SGHTA and FQGNSA. The CDR3 sequence is 17 residues long. The CDR3 region has the DNA TGTGCCAGCAGCTCACCAGCGGGGGGGCTTCCTCCTGGCGAGCAGTACTTC. Protein product: CASSSPAGGLPPGEQYF.

V is TRBV19 and J is TRBJ1-1; D may be TRBD1 (6 bases). The CDR3 spans 14 residues. Germline CDR1 LNHDA, CDR2 SQIVND (reference sequence). V was shortened by 3 bases and J by 5 bases, with 13 bases between the two germline ends. The CDR3 sequence: CASSIPGGATEAFF. The DNA for the CDR3 is TGTGCCAGTAGTATCCCGGGGGGGGCGACTGAAGCTTTCTTT.

The chain has TRBV2 and TRBJ2-3; tentative D call: TRBD2 (6 bases). The germline gives CDR1 SNHLY, CDR2 FYNNEI. The germline V and J ends were trimmed by 4 bases and 1 base, with 15 bases remaining between them. The CDR3 has 16 amino acids. CDR3 protein: CASSVDVLAGTDTQYF. The CDR3 coding sequence is TGTGCCAGCAGTGTAGATGTATTAGCGGGCACAGATACGCAGTATTTT.

This sequence joins TRBV15 and TRBJ1-3, with 7 bases that match TRBD1. The CDR3 extends over 18 amino acids. The ends lost 0 bases at V and 3 bases at J; junction bases unmatched: 11. Germline V gives CDR1 LNHNV, CDR2 YYDKDF (reference sequence). DNA of the CDR3: TGTGCCACCAGCAGAGATCTGTTGACAGGGTCGGGTGGAAACACCATATATTTT. It yields the protein CATSRDLLTGSGGNTIYF.

Remarks on this clone: Germline and junction disagree at one end, which may indicate a read error. The chain combines TRBV7-9 with TRBJ2-4; 9 positions match TRBD1. The germline V gene has CDR1 SEHNR and CDR2 FQNEAQ (reference sequence). The CDR3 extends over 16 amino acids. The CDR3 DNA reads as TGTTCCAGCAGCACCCTACAGGGGGCCGCCAAAAACATTCAGTACTTC. Encoded protein: CSSSTLQGAAKNIQYF. The full variable domain, with the rest looked up from reference TRBV7-9 and TRBJ2-4, is DTGVSQNPRHKITKRGQNVTFRCDPISEHNRLYWYRQTLGQGPEFLTYFQNEAQLEKSRLLSDRFSAERPKGSFSTLEIQRTEQGDSAMYLCSSSTLQGAAKNIQYFGAGTRLSVL.

This sequence joins TRBV5-4 and TRBJ2-7, with no clear D. This CDR3 has 13 residues. The germline V gene encodes CDR1 SGHNT and CDR2 YYREEE (reference sequence). Trimming removed 5 bases at V and 0 bases at J, with 9 bases between. The CDR3 is CASRALPSYEQYF. As DNA, the CDR3 is TGTGCCAGCAGAGCCCTCCCCTCCTACGAGCAGTACTTC. The complete variable domain, with remaining parts taken from reference TRBV5-4 and TRBJ2-7, reads ETGVTQSPTHLIKTRGQQVTLRCSSQSGHNTVSWYQQALGQGPQFIFQYYREEENGRGNFPPRFSGLQFPNYSSELNVNALELDDSALYLCASRALPSYEQYFGPGTRLTVT.

The chain joins TRBV28 to TRBJ2-5; a weak D match, TRBD2 (5 bases). Per the germline V gene, CDR1 is MDHEN and CDR2 is SYDVKM. The ends were cut back, 10 bases at V and 5 bases at J, with 20 bases in the middle. This CDR3 contains 14 residues. The CDR3 reads CATSKSGGLETQYF. CDR3 DNA: TGTGCCACCTCAAAGTCGGGCGGACTTGAGACCCAGTACTTC. Full variable domain (remainder filled in from reference TRBV28 and TRBJ2-5): DVKVTQSSRYLVKRTGEKVFLECVQDMDHENMFWYRQDPGLGLRLIYFSYDVKMKEKGDIPEGYSVSREKKERFSLILESASTNQTSMYLCATSKSGGLETQYFGPGTRLLVL.

The chain joins TRBV6-5 to TRBJ1-2; TRBD1 aligns across 7 bases. CDR1 and CDR2 from the germline V gene are MNHEY and SVGAGI. This CDR3 has 15 amino acids. Unmatched junction bases numbered 12, after V lost 5 bases and J lost 6 bases. CDR3 sequence: CASSGHGQDFNGYTF. CDR3 sequence (DNA): TGTGCCAGCAGTGGACATGGACAGGACTTTAATGGCTACACCTTC.

J is TRBJ2-3 and V is TRBV7-9; D may be TRBD2 (5 bases). The V end was cut by 5 bases, the J end by 4 bases, with 10 bases between. From germline, CDR1 is SEHNR and CDR2 FQNEAQ (reference sequence). The CDR3 has 13 residues. CDR3 in amino acids: CASSPRVADTQYF. The CDR3 nucleotides are TGTGCCAGCAGCCCGCGGGTGGCAGATACGCAGTATTTT.

This chain connects TRBV11-3 to TRBJ1-1, with 7 bases matching TRBD1. Germline CDR1 reads SGHNT; CDR2 reads YENEEA. The CDR3 is 16 amino acids. V lost 3 bases to trimming and J lost 4 bases; unmatched junction nucleotides: 11. The CDR3 nucleotides are TGTGCCAGCAGCTTGACAGGGCCCGGGAGGGGCACTGAAGCTTTCTTT. Its translation: CASSLTGPGRGTEAFF.

The chain links TRBV5-1 to TRBJ2-2, with TRBD1 as a possible D gene (6 bases). V was pared by 5 bases and J by 7 bases, with 9 bases between. Germline values: CDR1 SGHRS, CDR2 YFSETQ. The CDR3 totals 12 residues. As DNA, the CDR3 is TGCGCCAGCAGGGGGGCCGTCGGGGAGCTGTTTTTT. It encodes CASRGAVGELFF. Using reference TRBV5-1 and TRBJ2-2 for the parts outside the CDR3, the full variable domain is KAGVTQTPRYLIKTRGQQVTLSCSPISGHRSVSWYQQTPGQGLQFLFEYFSETQRNKGNFPGRFSGRQFSNSRSEMNVSTLELGDSALYLCASRGAVGELFFGEGSRLTVL.

The chain has TRBV5-4 and TRBJ2-7; TRBD2 is a possible D gene (7 bases). The germline CDR1 and CDR2 sequences are SGHNT and YYREEE (reference sequence). The CDR3 has 15 amino acids. With 0 bases removed from V and 6 bases from J, the gap between germline ends came to 16 bases. For the CDR3, the DNA is TGTGCCAGCAGCTTGGCCGAGGGGGGGGTAACCGAGCAGTACTTC. It codes for CASSLAEGGVTEQYF.

This chain connects TRBV28 to TRBJ2-1, with D perhaps matching TRBD2 (5 bases). In germline, CDR1 is MDHEN, CDR2 SYDVKM. Between the trimmed V and J ends, which lost 5 bases and 12 bases, there was a span of 11 bases. The CDR3 covers 11 residues. Written as DNA, the CDR3 is TGTGCCAGCAGTACCTGGGAGTTGCAGTTCTTC. This sequence encodes CASSTWELQFF.

The DNA of the CDR3 is TGTGCCAGCAGGACAGGGAGCTCCTACAATGAGCAGTTCTTC. Amino acids: CASRTGSSYNEQFF. The chain carries TRBV9 and TRBJ2-1; 7 nucleotides line up with TRBD1. The CDR3 is 14 amino acids. V dropped 5 bases and J dropped 0; count of bases not matched to a gene: 2. CDR1 and CDR2 from the germline V gene are SGDLS and YYNGEE.

This chain uses TRBV5-1 with TRBJ2-5; D may be TRBD2 (6 bases). The V and J ends lost 0 bases and 4 bases respectively, with 16 bases between them. In germline, CDR1 is SGHRS, CDR2 YFSETQ. The CDR3 sequence is 16 residues long. The CDR3 DNA follows: TGCGCCAGCAGCTTGGCCGATCGCGGGAAGGGAGAGACCCAGTACTTC. Encoded protein: CASSLADRGKGETQYF.

This chain connects TRBV11-2 to TRBJ1-5, with 12 bases that match TRBD1. The J segment lost 7 bases and the V segment lost 2 bases, leaving 6 bases of the junction unmatched. The CDR3 is 16 amino acids. The germline V gene encodes CDR1 SGHAT and CDR2 FQNNGV. The CDR3 DNA follows: TGTGCCAGCAGCTTAAACACCGGGACAGGGGGCCAGCCCCAGCATTTT. The encoded protein is CASSLNTGTGGQPQHF.

This clone was observed a handful of times. V and J are TRBV7-2 and TRBJ1-2; tentatively, D is TRBD1 (6 bases). V lost 3 bases and J 0 bases, leaving 8 bases between the germline ends. This CDR3 comprises 14 residues. Germline V lookup: CDR1 SGHTA, CDR2 FQGNSA. This chain's CDR3 is CASSLRTANYGYTF. CDR3 nucleotide sequence: TGTGCCAGCAGCTTGAGGACAGCTAACTATGGCTACACCTTC.

This chain uses TRBV6-1 with TRBJ2-7, with 11 bases aligning to TRBD2. Trimming cost V 6 bases and J 2 bases; bases outside gene matches: 6. The germline CDR1 and CDR2 sequences are MNHNS and SASEGT. The length of the CDR3 is 15 residues. The CDR3 reads CASSAGTSGTYEQYF. CDR3 nucleotide sequence: TGTGCCAGCAGCGCCGGGACTAGCGGCACCTACGAGCAGTACTTC.

The CDR3: CSVGELSGYTF. The CDR3 nucleotides read TGCAGCGTCGGGGAATTGAGCGGCTACACCTTC. This chain joins TRBV29-1 and TRBJ1-2; no firm D call. The germline V and J ends were trimmed by 6 bases and 8 bases, with 13 bases remaining between them. In germline, CDR1 is SQVTM, CDR2 ANQGSEA. CDR3 length: 11 amino acids.

The V gene is TRBV6-5, the J gene TRBJ1-2; no clear D gene. The CDR3 length is 13 residues. Germline CDR1 and CDR2: MNHEY and SVGAGI. Trimming shortened V by 6 bases and J by 3 bases, and 11 bases separated the two germline ends. CDR3 bases: TGTGCCAGCAGCCGAGGGCCAGACTATGGCTACACCTTC. Protein product: CASSRGPDYGYTF.

This clone showed up just once. J is TRBJ2-4 and V is TRBV5-1; D is undetermined. This CDR3 has 14 residues. With 1 base removed from V and 0 bases from J, the gap between germline ends came to 5 bases. Germline lookup yields CDR1 SGHRS and CDR2 YFSETQ. CDR3 region: CASSLTVAKNIQYF. As DNA, the CDR3 is TGCGCCAGCAGCTTGACAGTAGCCAAAAACATTCAGTACTTC.

The rearrangement links TRBV9 to TRBJ2-7; 8 bases line up with TRBD1. V was pared by 2 bases and J by 7 bases, with 11 bases of the junction left unmatched. CDR1 is SGDLS, CDR2 YYNGEE, per germline. This CDR3 is 15 amino acids long. CDR3 DNA: TGTGCCAGCAGCGTGGGGGACAGGCGGGCTCGAGAGCAGTACTTC. Translated: CASSVGDRRAREQYF.

The chain couples TRBV18 to TRBJ2-3; TRBD1 might be the D (5 bases). The V end lost 2 bases, the J end lost 6 bases, and 18 bases lay between the germline ends. The CDR3 covers 16 residues. Germline CDR1 is KGHSH and CDR2 is LQKENI. The CDR3, as DNA: TGTGCCAGCTCACCAAGTACAGCTTCTCCAGGGGATACGCAGTATTTT. It codes for CASSPSTASPGDTQYF.